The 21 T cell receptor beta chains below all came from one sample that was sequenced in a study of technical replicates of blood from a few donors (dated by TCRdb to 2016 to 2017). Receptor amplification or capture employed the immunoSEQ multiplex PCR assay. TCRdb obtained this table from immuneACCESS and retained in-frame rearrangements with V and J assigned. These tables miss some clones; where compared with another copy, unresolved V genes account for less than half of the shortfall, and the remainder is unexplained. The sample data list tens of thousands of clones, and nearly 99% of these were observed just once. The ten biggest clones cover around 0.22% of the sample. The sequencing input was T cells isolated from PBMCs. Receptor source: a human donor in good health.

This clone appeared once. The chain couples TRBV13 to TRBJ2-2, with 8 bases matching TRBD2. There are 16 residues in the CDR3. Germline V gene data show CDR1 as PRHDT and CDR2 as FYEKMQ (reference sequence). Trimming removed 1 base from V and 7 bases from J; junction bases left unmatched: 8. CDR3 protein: CASSLESWTSSGELFF. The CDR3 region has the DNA TGTGCCAGCAGCTTAGAAAGCTGGACTAGCAGCGGGGAGCTGTTTTTT. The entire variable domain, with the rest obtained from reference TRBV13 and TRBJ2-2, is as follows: AAGVIQSPRHLIKEKRETATLKCYPIPRHDTVYWYQQGPGQDPQFLISFYEKMQSDKGSIPDRFSAQQFSDYHSELNMSSLELGDSALYFCASSLESWTSSGELFFGEGSRLTVL.

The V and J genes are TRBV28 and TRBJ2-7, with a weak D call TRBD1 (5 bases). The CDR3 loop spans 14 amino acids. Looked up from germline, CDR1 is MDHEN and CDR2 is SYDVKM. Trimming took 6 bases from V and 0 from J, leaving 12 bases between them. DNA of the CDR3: TGTGCCAGCAGCAGGGTCCTGAGCTCCTACGAGCAGTACTTC. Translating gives CASSRVLSSYEQYF.

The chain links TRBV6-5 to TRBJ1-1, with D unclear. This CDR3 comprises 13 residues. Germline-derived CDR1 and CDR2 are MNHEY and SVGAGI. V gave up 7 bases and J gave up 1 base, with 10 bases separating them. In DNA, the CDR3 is TGTGCCAGCACCCAAAACGGGAACACTGAAGCTTTCTTT. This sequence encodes CASTQNGNTEAFF.

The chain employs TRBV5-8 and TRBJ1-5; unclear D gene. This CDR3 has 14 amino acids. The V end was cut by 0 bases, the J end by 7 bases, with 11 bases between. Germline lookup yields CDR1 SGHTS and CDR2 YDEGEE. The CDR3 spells CASSLGPGGQPQHF. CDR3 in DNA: TGTGCCAGCAGCTTGGGCCCGGGAGGGCAGCCCCAGCATTTT.

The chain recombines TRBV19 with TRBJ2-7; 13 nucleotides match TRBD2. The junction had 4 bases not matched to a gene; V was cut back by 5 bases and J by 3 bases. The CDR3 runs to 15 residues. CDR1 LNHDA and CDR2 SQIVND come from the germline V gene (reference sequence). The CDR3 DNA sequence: TGTGCCAGTAGTCTGAGGACTAGCGGGAGCTACGAGCAGTACTTC. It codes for CASSLRTSGSYEQYF.

The CDR3 spells CASSQYRTGEIHEQYF. The DNA of the CDR3 is TGCGCCAGCAGTCAATATAGGACAGGGGAGATCCACGAGCAGTACTTC. J is TRBJ2-7 and V is TRBV23-1; 9 nucleotides match TRBD1. TRBV23-1 is treated as an ORF (open reading frame) with a function not yet certain. V was clipped by 1 base and J by 5 bases; unmatched bases: 9. The CDR3 loop spans 16 amino acids.

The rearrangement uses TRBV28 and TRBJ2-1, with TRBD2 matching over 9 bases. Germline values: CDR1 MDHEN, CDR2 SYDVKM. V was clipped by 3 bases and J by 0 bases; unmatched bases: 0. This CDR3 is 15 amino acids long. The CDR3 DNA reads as TGTGCCAGCAGTTTTAGCGGGAGCTCCTACAATGAGCAGTTCTTC. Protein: CASSFSGSSYNEQFF. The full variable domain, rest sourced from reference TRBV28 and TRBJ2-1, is DVKVTQSSRYLVKRTGEKVFLECVQDMDHENMFWYRQDPGLGLRLIYFSYDVKMKEKGDIPEGYSVSREKKERFSLILESASTNQTSMYLCASSFSGSSYNEQFFGPGTRLTVL.

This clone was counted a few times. The CDR3 is CASSIGGRYSYEQYF. CDR3 nucleotides: TGTGCCAGTAGTATTGGCGGGAGGTACAGCTACGAGCAGTACTTC. The J gene is TRBJ2-7, the V gene TRBV19; 8 nucleotides match TRBD2. After removal of 3 bases from V and 3 bases from J, the junction contained 7 bases not matched to a gene. CDR1 and CDR2 from the germline V gene are LNHDA and SQIVND (reference sequence). This CDR3 has 15 amino acids.

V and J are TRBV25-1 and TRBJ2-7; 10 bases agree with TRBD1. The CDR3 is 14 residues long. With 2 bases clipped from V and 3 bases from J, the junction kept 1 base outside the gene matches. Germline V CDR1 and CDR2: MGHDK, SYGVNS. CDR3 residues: CASSEGTGDYEQYF. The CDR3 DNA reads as TGTGCCAGCAGTGAAGGGACAGGGGACTACGAGCAGTACTTC.

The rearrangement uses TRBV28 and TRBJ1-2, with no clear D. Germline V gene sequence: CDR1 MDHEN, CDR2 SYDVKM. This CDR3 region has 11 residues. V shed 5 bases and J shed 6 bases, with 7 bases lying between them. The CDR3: CASSPRDGYTF. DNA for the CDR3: TGTGCCAGCAGTCCTCGGGATGGCTACACCTTC.

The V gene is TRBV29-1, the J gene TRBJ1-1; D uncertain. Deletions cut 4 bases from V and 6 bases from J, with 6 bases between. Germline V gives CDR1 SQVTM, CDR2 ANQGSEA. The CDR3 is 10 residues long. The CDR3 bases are TGCAGCGTTGTTACGGCTGAAGCTTTCTTT. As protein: CSVVTAEAFF.

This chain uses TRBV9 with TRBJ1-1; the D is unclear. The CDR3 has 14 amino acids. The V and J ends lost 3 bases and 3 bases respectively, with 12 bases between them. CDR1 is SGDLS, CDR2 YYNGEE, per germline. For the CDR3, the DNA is TGTGCCAGCAGCGCCTCGGGAGAATACACTGAAGCTTTCTTT. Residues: CASSASGEYTEAFF.

The CDR3 bases are TGTGCCAGCAGCTTAACGGTAGAGGTCTACTTC. Its translation: CASSLTVEVYF. The chain recombines TRBV7-9 with TRBJ2-7; D gene unclear. Between the trimmed V and J ends, which lost 2 bases and 13 bases, there was a span of 12 bases. Per germline, CDR1 SEHNR and CDR2 FQNEAQ (reference sequence). The CDR3 sequence is 11 residues long.

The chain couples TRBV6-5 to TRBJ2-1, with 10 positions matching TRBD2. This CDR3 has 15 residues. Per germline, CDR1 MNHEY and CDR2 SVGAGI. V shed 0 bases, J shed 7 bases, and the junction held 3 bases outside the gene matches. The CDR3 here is CASSYSLAGVNEQFF. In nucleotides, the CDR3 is TGTGCCAGCAGTTACTCCCTAGCGGGAGTGAATGAGCAGTTCTTC.

This CDR3 reads CASSPGLADTDTQYF. DNA of the CDR3: TGTGCCAGCAGCCCAGGACTAGCGGACACAGATACGCAGTATTTT. The J gene is TRBJ2-3, the V gene TRBV4-2, with 10 bases that match TRBD2. The germline V gene encodes CDR1 LGHNA and CDR2 YNFKEQ. This CDR3 spans 15 amino acids. After removal of 4 bases from V and 2 bases from J, the junction contained 3 bases not matched to a gene.

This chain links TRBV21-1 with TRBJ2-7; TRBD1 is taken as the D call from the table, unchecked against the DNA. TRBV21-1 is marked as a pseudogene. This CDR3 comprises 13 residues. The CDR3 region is CASSYRESYEQYF. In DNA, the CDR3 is TGTGCCAGCAGTTACAGGGAGTCCTACGAGCAGTACTTC.

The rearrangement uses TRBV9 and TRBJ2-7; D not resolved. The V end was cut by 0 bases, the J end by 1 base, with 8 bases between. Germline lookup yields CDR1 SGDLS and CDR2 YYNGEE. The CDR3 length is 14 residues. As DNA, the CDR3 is TGTGCCAGCAGCGTAGCTCCTAGTTCCTACGAGCAGTACTTC. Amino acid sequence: CASSVAPSSYEQYF.

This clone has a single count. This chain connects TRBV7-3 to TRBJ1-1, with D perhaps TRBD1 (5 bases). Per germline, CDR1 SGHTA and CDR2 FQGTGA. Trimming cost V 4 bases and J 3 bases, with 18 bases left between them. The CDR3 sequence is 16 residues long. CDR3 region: CASSSNRGGGYTEAFF. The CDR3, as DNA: TGTGCCAGCAGCTCCAACCGGGGCGGGGGGTACACTGAAGCTTTCTTT.

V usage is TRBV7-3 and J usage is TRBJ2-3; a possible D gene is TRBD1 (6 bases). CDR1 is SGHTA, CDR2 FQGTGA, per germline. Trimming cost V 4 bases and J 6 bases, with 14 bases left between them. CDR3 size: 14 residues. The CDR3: CASSWTGQSDTQYF. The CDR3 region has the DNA TGTGCCAGCAGCTGGACTGGACAGTCGGATACGCAGTATTTT.

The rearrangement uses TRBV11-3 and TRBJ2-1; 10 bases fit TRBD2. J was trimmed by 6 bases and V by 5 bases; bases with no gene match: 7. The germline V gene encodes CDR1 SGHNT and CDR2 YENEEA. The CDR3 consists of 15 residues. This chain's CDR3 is CASSRGLAATNEQFF. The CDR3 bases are TGTGCCAGCAGCAGAGGACTAGCGGCGACCAATGAGCAGTTCTTC.

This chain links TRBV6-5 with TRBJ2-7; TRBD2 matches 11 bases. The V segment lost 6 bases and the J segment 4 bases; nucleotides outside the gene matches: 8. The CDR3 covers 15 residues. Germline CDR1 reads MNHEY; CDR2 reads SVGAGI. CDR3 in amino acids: CASSITSGSTYEQYF. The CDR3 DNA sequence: TGTGCCAGCAGCATAACTAGCGGGAGTACTTACGAGCAGTACTTC.